Detailed here is one T cell receptor beta chain. This entry belongs to a study of sequential checkpoint blockade in melanoma. Study-level information: Patients were randomized 1:1 to nivolumab-then-ipilimumab or ipilimumab-then-nivolumab first-line. After both sequences, patients received maintenance nivolumab.

The treatment is: randomized to nivolumab then ipilimumab (arm A) or the reverse (arm B). Patients had received no earlier DNA-damaging chemotherapy. From thawed PBMCs, live CD3+CD8+ cells negative for CD19 and CD56 were sorted. Measured with immunoSEQ multiplex PCR; TCRdb has only the in-frame clones, and not every one. This sample yields some 2,900 clones, of which less than 75% are seen a single time; 21% belongs to the top ten. The CDR3 length is 13 residues. The germline CDR1 and CDR2 sequences are SGHVS and FQNEAQ. Deletions cut 2 bases from V and 0 bases from J, with 5 bases between. The chain combines TRBV7-8 with TRBJ2-7; D is unresolved. This clonotype was sampled from a human donor with melanoma. Sequencing was performed on CD8+ T cells sorted from blood (inferred from file names), taken from a patient given nivolumab and ipilimumab in sequence. The CDR3 DNA is TGTGCCAGCAGCTTAACAGCCTCCTACGAGCAGTACTTC. Translating gives CASSLTASYEQYF.